Listed below are T cell receptor beta chains from one sample, sequenced in a study of beta chain features in type 1 diabetes. The repertoire was sequenced with immunoSEQ multiplex PCR; TCRdb's copy has only in-frame clones and lacks some. The sample shows about 130,000 clones, about 9.2% of them seen only once. The specimen sequenced was central memory CD4+ T cells from blood. Every receptor here comes from a man in his late teens or twenties in good health. The CDR3 runs from the conserved cysteine through the conserved F or W. A D gene is named only where the DNA matches it firmly. Clone size, where shown, is once, few, many, or a class for clones that have expanded.

cdr3_nt: TGTGCCAGCAGCTTATGGGGCGGGGAGGGGCAGCCCCAGCATTTT
cdr3_aa: CASSLWGGEGQPQHF
clone_size: NA
v_call: TRBV7-2
d_call: NA
j_call: TRBJ1-5

cdr3_nt: TGTGCCCTACCTCAGGCAGCAACTAATGAAAAACTGTTTTTT
cdr3_aa: CALPQAATNEKLFF
clone_size: few
v_call: TRBV7-9
d_call: NA
j_call: TRBJ1-4

cdr3_nt: TGTGCCAGCAGCTTAGCGGGGGGCGGTCTGTTTTTT
cdr3_aa: CASSLAGGGLFF
clone_size: NA
v_call: TRBV11-2
d_call: NA
j_call: TRBJ1-4

cdr3_nt: TGTGCCAGCAGTCCCCCCACAGGGTACAATGAGCAGTTCTTC
cdr3_aa: CASSPPTGYNEQFF
clone_size: many
v_call: TRBV28
d_call: NA
j_call: TRBJ2-1

cdr3_nt: TGTGCCAGCAGCTTGCGTAGCGGAGATAGCACAGATACGCAGTATTTT
cdr3_aa: CASSLRSGDSTDTQYF
clone_size: few
v_call: TRBV5-6
d_call: NA
j_call: TRBJ2-3

cdr3_nt: TGTGCCAGCAGCGTCGGGGTAGCGGGTTACACAGATACGCAGTATTTT
cdr3_aa: CASSVGVAGYTDTQYF
clone_size: few
v_call: TRBV9
d_call: TRBD2
j_call: TRBJ2-3

cdr3_nt: TGTGCCTCCCGCCGGGGGGTGGGGCACACAGATACGCAGTATTTT
cdr3_aa: CASRRGVGHTDTQYF
clone_size: medium-sized
v_call: TRBV7-2
d_call: TRBD2
j_call: TRBJ2-3

cdr3_nt: TGTGCCAGCAGCACTGAACTCGGCTCCTACAATGAGCAGTTCTTC
cdr3_aa: CASSTELGSYNEQFF
clone_size: NA
v_call: TRBV5-5
d_call: NA
j_call: TRBJ2-1

cdr3_nt: TGTGCCAGCTCACCGGGCAGGGACAACAATGAGCAGTTCTTC
cdr3_aa: CASSPGRDNNEQFF
clone_size: NA
v_call: TRBV18
d_call: NA
j_call: TRBJ2-1

cdr3_nt: TGTGCCAGCAGCCCGAGGGCCGGACTGAACACTGAAGCTTTCTTT
cdr3_aa: CASSPRAGLNTEAFF
clone_size: few
v_call: TRBV14
d_call: NA
j_call: TRBJ1-1

cdr3_nt: TGCGCCAGCAGCCAGGCCACTGGACAGGGCGGCACTGAAGCTTTCTTT
cdr3_aa: CASSQATGQGGTEAFF
clone_size: few
v_call: TRBV4-3
d_call: TRBD1
j_call: TRBJ1-1

cdr3_nt: TGTGCCAGCAGCCCCTTCCGAGCGGGGGGCCTCACAGATACGCAGTATTTT
cdr3_aa: CASSPFRAGGLTDTQYF
clone_size: few
v_call: TRBV11-2
d_call: TRBD2
j_call: TRBJ2-3

cdr3_nt: TGTGCCAGCAGCTCGGACAGGGGGTCCCCTGGCTACACCTTC
cdr3_aa: CASSSDRGSPGYTF
clone_size: few
v_call: TRBV7-8
d_call: TRBD1
j_call: TRBJ1-2

cdr3_nt: TGTGCCAGCAGCTTAGGCGAAGAGACCCAGTACTTC
cdr3_aa: CASSLGEETQYF
clone_size: NA
v_call: TRBV7-8
d_call: NA
j_call: TRBJ2-5

cdr3_nt: TGCAGCGTTGGGGCAGCAACTAATGAAAAACTGTTTTTT
cdr3_aa: CSVGAATNEKLFF
clone_size: few
v_call: TRBV29-1
d_call: NA
j_call: TRBJ1-4